The 9 T cell receptor beta chains listed next were all sequenced from one sample in a study of naive and memory T cell subsets. Two oligonucleotides, mixed equimolar, formed the beta constant-region primer covering TRBC1 and TRBC2. TCRdb re-analysed the UMI-ligation and nested PCR reads in MiXCR, keeping a single row per CDR3 protein. This sample carries 29,000 or so distinct CDR3 sequences, roughly 10% of them seen once, and the ten largest clones take roughly 18%. The specimen was effector memory CD4+ T cells from blood. Subset in this sample: effector memory, CD45RA- CD27-. The receptors here all came from a human donor in good health.

This clonotype was seen at least ten times. The CDR3 coding sequence is TGTGCCAGCAGCTTAGGGGAGACAGGGGGCGCCCAGAGGACCCTCCACTTT. It codes for CASSLGETGGAQRTLHF. The chain has TRBV7-9 and TRBJ1-6, with 10 bases aligning to TRBD1. The junction had 14 bases not matched to a gene; V was cut back by 1 base and J by 14 bases. The CDR3 loop spans 17 amino acids. Germline V gives CDR1 SEHNR, CDR2 FQNEAQ (reference sequence).

By proportion, this clonotype is medium-sized. V gene TRBV10-3 combines with J gene TRBJ2-7; no definite D call. The CDR3 runs 14 residues. With 5 bases removed from V and 6 bases from J, the gap between germline ends came to 17 bases. Germline V gives CDR1 ENHRY, CDR2 SYGVKD. The CDR3 DNA reads as TGTGCCATCAGTCGGCCTCTGCTTTTGGGCGAGCAGTACTTC. Translation gives CAISRPLLLGEQYF.

This clonotype was detected only a few times. The J gene is TRBJ2-3, the V gene TRBV5-1; D call uncertain. The ends were cut back, 4 bases at V and 2 bases at J, with 14 bases in the middle. This CDR3 has 15 amino acids. The germline V gene encodes CDR1 SGHRS and CDR2 YFSETQ. The CDR3 reads CASSHLDPDTDTQYF. CDR3 in DNA: TGCGCCAGCAGCCATCTTGACCCCGACACAGATACGCAGTATTTT.

This clonotype was counted only a few times. The genes are TRBV6-5 and TRBJ1-5, with unresolved D. This CDR3 comprises 15 residues. The V and J ends lost 4 bases and 2 bases respectively, with 12 bases between them. CDR1 and CDR2 (germline): MNHEY, SVGAGI. CDR3 nucleotides: TGTGCCAGCAGTTCGATAGCATCGGGCAATCAGCCCCAGCATTTT. It translates to CASSSIASGNQPQHF.

The sample holds a few counts of this clonotype. The rearrangement joins TRBV9 to TRBJ1-1; D is unclear. The CDR3 has 14 amino acids. V was pared by 4 bases and J by 2 bases, with 12 bases between. Germline V gene sequence: CDR1 SGDLS, CDR2 YYNGEE. The CDR3 loop reads CASSPPPPNTEAFF. The CDR3, as DNA: TGTGCCAGCAGCCCACCTCCACCTAACACTGAAGCTTTCTTT.

This clonotype was detected a few times. The chain couples TRBV30 to TRBJ1-1; TRBD1 might be the D (5 bases). Trimming cost V 5 bases and J 3 bases, with 10 bases left between them. The CDR3 has 12 amino acids. Germline lookup yields CDR1 GTSNPN and CDR2 SVGIG (reference sequence). The CDR3 nucleotides are TGTGCCTGGCGACAGACGGACACTGAAGCTTTCTTT. This encodes CAWRQTDTEAFF.

This chain links TRBV6-2 or TRBV6-3 with TRBJ1-1, with D hard to call. The CDR3 loop spans 15 amino acids. CDR1 is MNHEY, CDR2 SVGEGT, per germline. The V and J ends lost 6 bases and 4 bases respectively, with 18 bases between them. The CDR3 spells CASRYLGPMGTEAFF. DNA of the CDR3: TGTGCCAGCAGATATCTAGGCCCCATGGGCACTGAAGCTTTCTTT.

This clonotype was detected a few times. The chain uses TRBV6-2 or TRBV6-3 and TRBJ1-5; tentatively, D is TRBD1 (5 bases). Trimming cost V 4 bases and J 6 bases, with 37 bases left between them. The CDR3 is made up of 22 amino acids. Germline loops: CDR1 MNHEY, CDR2 SVGEGT. The CDR3 DNA is TGTGCCAGCAGTTCCTTATTCGAAGCTTGGACACATACTCGGAGGGAAATTCAGCCCCAGCATTTT. It translates to CASSSLFEAWTHTRREIQPQHF.

The chain is built from TRBV5-1 and TRBJ2-1; 12 nucleotides agree with TRBD2. Germline V gives CDR1 SGHRS, CDR2 YFSETQ. Trimming took 0 bases from V and 9 from J; bases not matched to a gene: 10. The CDR3 contains 17 residues. The CDR3: CASSLGTLAGGRSEQFF. The CDR3 DNA is TGCGCCAGCAGCTTGGGAACCCTAGCGGGGGGGCGAAGTGAGCAGTTCTTC. Together with reference TRBV5-1 and TRBJ2-1, the CDR3 gives the full variable domain: KAGVTQTPRYLIKTRGQQVTLSCSPISGHRSVSWYQQTPGQGLQFLFEYFSETQRNKGNFPGRFSGRQFSNSRSEMNVSTLELGDSALYLCASSLGTLAGGRSEQFFGPGTRLTVL.